This TCR beta chain came from a study of T cells after yellow fever vaccination. Between the trimmed V and J ends, which lost 2 bases and 3 bases, there was a span of 13 bases. The germline V gene has CDR1 MNHEY and CDR2 SVGAGI. CDR3 length: 15 amino acids. In TCRdb, the 5' RACE reads were re-called with MiXCR into one record per CDR3 protein. The table records some 670,000 distinct CDR3 sequences, 9% to 15% of them present only once. Sequencing used PBMCs, obtained on the day of the yellow fever booster vaccination. The genes are TRBV6-5 and TRBJ1-1; D is possibly TRBD1 (5 bases). The sequence was collected from a young man who received the YFV17D yellow fever vaccine. The CDR3 region is CASSYRWGQDTEAFF. The CDR3 DNA reads as TGTGCCAGCAGTTACCGCTGGGGCCAGGACACTGAAGCTTTCTTT.